This TCR beta chain was recovered during a study of OX40 agonist ivuxolimab in advanced cancers. Notes on the study in general: With doses of 0.1-3.0 mg/kg, partial responders showed among the lowest clonal expansion.

Germline V lookup: CDR1 SEHNR, CDR2 FQNEAQ (reference sequence). V was clipped by 5 bases and J by 7 bases, with 23 bases between them. The CDR3 is made up of 16 amino acids. Sequenced by immunoSEQ multiplex PCR; TCRdb stores in-frame clones only, minus some. The sample has fewer than 30,000 clones; about nine tenths are singletons. On this clone: Its antigen is still unknown.

Sequenced here: CD4+ or CD8+ T cells sorted from blood, sampled in a trial of the OX40 agonist ivuxolimab. The J gene is TRBJ1-1, the V gene TRBV7-9; possible D gene TRBD1, 5 bases. The clonotype comes from an adult with an advanced solid tumor such as melanoma, head and neck, liver or kidney cancer. CDR3 bases: TGTGCCAGCAGCCAGTTCACTGGGGGGAGGCGGGATGAAGCTTTCTTT. It specifies CASSQFTGGRRDEAFF.